This TCR beta chain appears in the sequencing data of a study of cytotoxic CD8 clonotypes in ibrutinib-treated CLL. TCRdb's copy holds only in-frame clones and misses some; the assay was immunoSEQ multiplex PCR. The sample lists approximately 45,000 clones, about 72% occurring once. The sequence came from a human donor with chronic lymphocytic leukemia. This material consisted of PBMCs, taken after 12 months of ibrutinib treatment.

CDR3 nucleotides: TGTGCCAGCAGTTTAAACACCGGGGAGCTGTTTTTT. Translated: CASSLNTGELFF. The chain is built from TRBV28 and TRBJ2-2; D not resolved. The V and J ends lost 2 bases and 2 bases respectively, with 0 bases between them. The CDR3 sequence is 12 residues long. Germline loops: CDR1 MDHEN, CDR2 SYDVKM.